The following is a T cell receptor (beta chain) sequence with its context. Before thyroid surgery, none of the patients had received any treatment. TCRdb redid the clone calls on the PCR reads using MiXCR. The sample contains 35,000 to 40,000 clones, approximately 16% of which appear only once. The CDR3 totals 13 residues. CDR1 is KGHSH, CDR2 LQKENI, per germline. J lost 5 bases, V lost 6 bases, and 4 bases had no gene match. These data are taken from a study of metastatic and nonmetastatic thyroid tumors. Looking at the study overall: Across peripheral blood and tumor or nodule tissue samples taken from malignant and benign thyroid patients, the repertoires were compared with one another.

This receptor was taken from a female donor with papillary thyroid cancer or a benign thyroid nodule (not recorded which). Some clones in this sample may be carry-over from other donors' samples. The specimen sequenced was tumor tissue. The chain recombines TRBV18 with TRBJ1-5; 7 bases agree with TRBD1. The CDR3 bases are TGTGCCAGCTCGACAGGGTTCGATCAGCCCCAGCATTTT. This translates into CASSTGFDQPQHF.